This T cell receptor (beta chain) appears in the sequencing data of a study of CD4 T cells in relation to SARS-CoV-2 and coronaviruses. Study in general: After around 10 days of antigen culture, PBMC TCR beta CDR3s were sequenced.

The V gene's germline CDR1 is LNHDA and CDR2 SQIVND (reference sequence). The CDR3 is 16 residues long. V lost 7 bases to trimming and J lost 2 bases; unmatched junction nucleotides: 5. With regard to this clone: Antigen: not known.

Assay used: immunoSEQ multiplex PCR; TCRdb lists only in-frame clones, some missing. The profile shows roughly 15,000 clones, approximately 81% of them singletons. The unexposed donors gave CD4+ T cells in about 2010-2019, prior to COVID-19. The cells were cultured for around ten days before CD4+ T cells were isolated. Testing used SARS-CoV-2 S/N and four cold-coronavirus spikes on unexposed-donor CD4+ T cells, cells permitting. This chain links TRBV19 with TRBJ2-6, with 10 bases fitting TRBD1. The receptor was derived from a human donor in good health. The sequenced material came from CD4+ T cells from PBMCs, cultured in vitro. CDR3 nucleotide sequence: TGTGCCAGTATATTGACAGGGGGCGCTGGGGCCAACGTCCTGACTTTC. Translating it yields CASILTGGAGANVLTF.